A single sample gave rise to the 2 T cell receptor beta chains below, sequenced in a study of human T cells and chemical hapten exposure. Stated time point: pre-sensitization, week 0. Treatment denoted: therapeutic diphenylcyclopropenone sensitization with weekly scalp DPC. MiXCR, applied by TCRdb to the RACE reads, yields one record per CDR3 protein. The data show 350,000 to 400,000 distinct CDR3 sequences, with more than 4.5% seen just once and about 2.5% held by the top ten. This specimen was whole blood, taken in connection with sensitization to the hapten diphenylcyclopropenone (DPC). These receptors all stem from a woman in her fifties or sixties with alopecia areata. Some clones in this sample may be carry-over from other donors' samples.

This clonotype was picked up many times. The chain links TRBV18 to TRBJ2-3; no firm D call. V dropped 0 bases and J dropped 9 bases, with 7 bases sitting between them. This CDR3 contains 12 residues. Germline V gene lookup returns CDR1 KGHSH and CDR2 LQKENI. This CDR3 is CASSPPVNTQYF. CDR3 DNA sequence: TGTGCCAGCTCACCACCAGTAAACACGCAGTATTTT.

A few counts support this clonotype. The chain is built from TRBV27 and TRBJ2-2; a possible D gene is TRBD1 (6 bases). There are 20 residues in the CDR3. Germline CDR1 MNHEY, CDR2 SMNVEV (reference sequence). Trimming stripped 2 bases from V and 2 bases from J, with 24 bases between. The CDR3 sequence is CASSLIGNWNGGINTGELFF. CDR3 bases: TGTGCCAGCAGTTTAATAGGGAACTGGAATGGGGGCATAAACACCGGGGAGCTGTTTTTT.